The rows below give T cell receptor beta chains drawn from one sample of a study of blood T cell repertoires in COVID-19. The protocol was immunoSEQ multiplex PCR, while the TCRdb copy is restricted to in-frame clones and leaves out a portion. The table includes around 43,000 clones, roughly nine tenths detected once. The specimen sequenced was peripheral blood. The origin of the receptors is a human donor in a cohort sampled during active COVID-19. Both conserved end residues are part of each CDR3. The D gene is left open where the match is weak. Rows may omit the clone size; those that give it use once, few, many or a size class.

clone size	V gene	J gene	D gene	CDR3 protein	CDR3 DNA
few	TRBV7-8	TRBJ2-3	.	CASSLERKDTQYF	TGTGCCAGCAGCTTAGAGCGTAAAGATACGCAGTATTTT
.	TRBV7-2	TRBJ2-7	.	CASSYRVQNEQYF	TGTGCCAGCAGCTACAGGGTACAGAACGAGCAGTACTTC
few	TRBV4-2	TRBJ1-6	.	CASSQEGTPNSPLHF	TGTGCCAGCAGCCAAGAAGGGACACCCAATTCACCCCTCCACTTT
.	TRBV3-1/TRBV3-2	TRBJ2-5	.	CASSQDRGAGETQYF	TGTGCCAGCAGCCAAGATCGGGGGGCGGGAGAGACCCAGTACTTC
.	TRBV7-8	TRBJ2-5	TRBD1	CASTEWDRGNQETQYF	TGTGCCAGCACCGAGTGGGACAGGGGAAATCAAGAGACCCAGTACTTC
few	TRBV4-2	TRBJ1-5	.	CASSHPGTSRGDQPQHF	TGTGCCAGCAGCCACCCGGGGACATCACGTGGGGATCAGCCCCAGCATTTT
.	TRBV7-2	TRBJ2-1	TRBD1	CASSPTGTGAGHEQFF	TGTGCCAGCAGCCCAACCGGGACAGGGGCCGGCCATGAGCAGTTCTTC
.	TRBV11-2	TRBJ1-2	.	CASSLRSGQPTYGYTF	TGTGCCAGCAGCTTACGGTCCGGACAGCCGACCTATGGCTACACCTTC
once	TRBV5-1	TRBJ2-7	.	CASSFGGQGYEQYF	TGCGCCAGCAGCTTCGGTGGGCAGGGCTACGAGCAGTACTTC
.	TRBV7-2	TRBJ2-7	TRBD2	CASSFPSGGAYEQYF	TGTGCCAGCAGCTTCCCTAGCGGGGGGGCGTACGAGCAGTACTTC
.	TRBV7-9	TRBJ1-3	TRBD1	CASSSNLDRANTIYF	TGTGCCAGCAGCTCAAACCTGGACAGGGCAAACACCATATATTTT
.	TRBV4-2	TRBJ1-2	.	CASSQERAGGYTF	TGTGCCAGCAGCCAAGAGAGGGCAGGAGGCTACACCTTC
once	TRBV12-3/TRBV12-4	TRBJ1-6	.	CASSFSGSSPLHF	TGTGCCAGCAGTTTTTCAGGGTCTTCACCCCTCCACTTT
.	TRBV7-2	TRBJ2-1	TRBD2	CASSPSNPTLLAGDPWFF	TGTGCCAGCAGCCCTAGTAACCCGACCCTACTAGCGGGAGACCCTTGGTTCTTC
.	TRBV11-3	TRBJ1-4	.	CASSPKSRGQSNEKLFF	TGTGCCAGCAGCCCAAAATCCCGCGGGCAGAGTAATGAAAAACTGTTTTTT
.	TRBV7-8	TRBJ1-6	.	CASSSPVQGTLYNSPLHF	TGTGCCAGCAGCTCACCCGTGCAGGGGACCCTTTATAATTCACCCCTCCACTTT
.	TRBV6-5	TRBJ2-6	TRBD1	CASSYVDRAVLTF	TGTGCCAGCAGTTACGTGGACAGGGCAGTCCTGACTTTC
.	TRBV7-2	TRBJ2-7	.	CASSWGGLYEQYF	TGTGCCAGCAGCTGGGGAGGCCTCTACGAGCAGTACTTC
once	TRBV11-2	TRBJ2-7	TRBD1	CASSSSTGPGEQYF	TGTGCCAGCAGCTCCTCGACAGGGCCTGGAGAGCAGTACTTC
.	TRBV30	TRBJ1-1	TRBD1	CAWSVRDSGGAEAFF	TGTGCCTGGAGTGTACGAGACTCAGGGGGCGCTGAAGCTTTCTTT
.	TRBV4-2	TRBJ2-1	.	CASSLQGYNEQFF	TGTGCCAGCAGCCTACAGGGTTACAATGAGCAGTTCTTC
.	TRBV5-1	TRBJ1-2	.	CASSSVGGDYGYTF	TGCGCCAGCAGCTCGGTAGGGGGGGACTATGGCTACACCTTC
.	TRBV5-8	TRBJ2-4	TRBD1	CASSLTGQKKKNIQYF	TGTGCCAGCAGTCTTACGGGACAGAAAAAGAAAAACATTCAGTACTTC
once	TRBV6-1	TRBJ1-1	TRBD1	CASSEALGQGDTEAFF	TGTGCCAGCAGTGAAGCTCTGGGACAGGGGGACACTGAAGCTTTCTTT
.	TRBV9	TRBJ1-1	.	CASTPTGEAFF	TGTGCCAGCACCCCCACAGGGGAAGCTTTCTTT
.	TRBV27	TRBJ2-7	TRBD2	CASSYQAPLTGGGYEQYF	TGTGCCAGCAGTTACCAAGCCCCATTAACGGGAGGGGGCTACGAGCAGTACTTC
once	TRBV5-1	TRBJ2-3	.	CASSLLGLTYGDTQYF	TGCGCCAGCAGCTTGCTGGGACTGACGTATGGAGATACGCAGTATTTT